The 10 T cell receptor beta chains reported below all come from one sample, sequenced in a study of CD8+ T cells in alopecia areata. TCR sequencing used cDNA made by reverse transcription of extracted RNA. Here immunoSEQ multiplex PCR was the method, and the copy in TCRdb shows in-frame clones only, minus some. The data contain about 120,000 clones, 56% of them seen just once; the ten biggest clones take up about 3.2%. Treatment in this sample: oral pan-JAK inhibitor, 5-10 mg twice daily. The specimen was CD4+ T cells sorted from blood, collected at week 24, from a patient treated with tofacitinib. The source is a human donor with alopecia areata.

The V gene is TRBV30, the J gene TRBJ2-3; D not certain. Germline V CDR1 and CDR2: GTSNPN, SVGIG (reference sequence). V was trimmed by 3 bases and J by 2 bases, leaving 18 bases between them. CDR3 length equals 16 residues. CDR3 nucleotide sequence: TGTGCCTGGAGAAGTAGGGAACAGCTGCTCACAGATACGCAGTATTTT. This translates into CAWRSREQLLTDTQYF.

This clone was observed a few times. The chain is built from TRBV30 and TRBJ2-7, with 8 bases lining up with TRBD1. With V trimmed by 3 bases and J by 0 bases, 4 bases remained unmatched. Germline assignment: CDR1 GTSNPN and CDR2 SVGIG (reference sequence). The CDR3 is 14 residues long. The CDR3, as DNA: TGTGCCTGGAGCCAGGGGGCACGCTCCTACGAGCAGTACTTC. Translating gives CAWSQGARSYEQYF.

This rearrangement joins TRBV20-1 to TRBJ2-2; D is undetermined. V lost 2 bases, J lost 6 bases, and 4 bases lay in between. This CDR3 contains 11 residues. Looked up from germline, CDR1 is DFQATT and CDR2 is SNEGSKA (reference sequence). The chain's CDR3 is CSARTAGELFF. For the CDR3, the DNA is TGCAGTGCTAGAACGGCCGGGGAGCTGTTTTTT.

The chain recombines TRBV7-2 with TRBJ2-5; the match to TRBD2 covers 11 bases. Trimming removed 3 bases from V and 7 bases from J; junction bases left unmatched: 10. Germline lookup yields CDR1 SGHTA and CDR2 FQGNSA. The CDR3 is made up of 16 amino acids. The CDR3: CASSFGTSGRGGTQYF. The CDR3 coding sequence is TGTGCCAGCAGCTTTGGGACTAGCGGCCGGGGTGGGACCCAGTACTTC.

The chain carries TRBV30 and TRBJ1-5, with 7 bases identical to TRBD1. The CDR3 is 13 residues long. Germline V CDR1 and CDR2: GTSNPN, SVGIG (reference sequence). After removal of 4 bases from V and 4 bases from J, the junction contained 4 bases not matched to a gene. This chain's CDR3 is CAWNPGQNQPQHF. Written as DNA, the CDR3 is TGTGCCTGGAATCCGGGACAGAATCAGCCCCAGCATTTT.

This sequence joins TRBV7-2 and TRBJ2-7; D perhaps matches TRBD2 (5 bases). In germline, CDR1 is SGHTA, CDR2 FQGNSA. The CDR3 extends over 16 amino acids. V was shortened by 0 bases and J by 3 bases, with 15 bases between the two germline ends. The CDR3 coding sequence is TGTGCCAGCAGCTTAGCTGGTCCGGGCACTAGCTACGAGCAGTACTTC. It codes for CASSLAGPGTSYEQYF.

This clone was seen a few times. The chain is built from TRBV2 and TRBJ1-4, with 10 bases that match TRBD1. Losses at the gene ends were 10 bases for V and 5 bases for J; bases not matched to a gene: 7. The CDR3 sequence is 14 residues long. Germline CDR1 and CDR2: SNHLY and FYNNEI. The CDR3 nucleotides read TGTGCCACCGAACCGGGACAGGGGAATGAAAAACTGTTTTTT. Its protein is CATEPGQGNEKLFF.

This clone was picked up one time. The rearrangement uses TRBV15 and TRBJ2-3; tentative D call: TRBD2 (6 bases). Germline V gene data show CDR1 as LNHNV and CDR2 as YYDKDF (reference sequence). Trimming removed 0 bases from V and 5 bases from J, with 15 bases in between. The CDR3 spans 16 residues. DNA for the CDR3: TGTGCCACCAGCAGAGATCTTGTGGGGGGTGGAGATACGCAGTATTTT. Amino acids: CATSRDLVGGGDTQYF.

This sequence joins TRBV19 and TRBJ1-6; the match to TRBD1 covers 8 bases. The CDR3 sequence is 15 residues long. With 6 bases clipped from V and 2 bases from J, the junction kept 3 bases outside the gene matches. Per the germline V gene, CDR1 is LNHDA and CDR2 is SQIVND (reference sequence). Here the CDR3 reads CASRQQGAYNSPLHF. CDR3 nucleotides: TGTGCCAGTAGGCAACAGGGGGCCTATAATTCACCCCTCCACTTT.

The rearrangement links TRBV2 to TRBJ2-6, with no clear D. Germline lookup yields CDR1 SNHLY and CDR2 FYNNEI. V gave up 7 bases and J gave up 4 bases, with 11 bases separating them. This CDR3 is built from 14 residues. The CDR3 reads CASTPAPGANVLTF. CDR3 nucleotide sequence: TGTGCCAGCACCCCGGCCCCAGGGGCCAACGTCCTGACTTTC.